The 19 T cell receptor beta chains below come from one sample, sequenced in a study of OX40 agonist ivuxolimab in advanced cancers. The assay was immunoSEQ multiplex PCR, and TCRdb's table has in-frame clones only and misses some. The data contain roughly 93,000 clones, more than 80% of them seen just once; the ten biggest clones take up around 5%. This sample comprised CD4+ or CD8+ T cells sorted from blood, obtained in a trial of the OX40 agonist ivuxolimab. The source is an adult with an advanced solid tumor such as melanoma, head and neck, liver or kidney cancer.

The chain has TRBV6-1 and TRBJ2-5, with TRBD2 matching 13 bases. Germline V lookup: CDR1 MNHNS, CDR2 SASEGT. The CDR3 contains 14 residues. J was trimmed by 2 bases and V by 9 bases; bases with no gene match: 3. CDR3 coding DNA: TGTGCCAGTCAGACTAGCGGGAGGCAAGAGACCCAGTACTTC. This translates into CASQTSGRQETQYF.

The chain employs TRBV7-2 and TRBJ2-3; no firm D call. The CDR3 has 15 amino acids. V lost 0 bases and J lost 2, with 9 bases in between. Germline values: CDR1 SGHTA, CDR2 FQGNSA. The CDR3 is CASSLAETNTDTQYF. CDR3 in DNA: TGTGCCAGCAGCTTAGCGGAAACAAACACAGATACGCAGTATTTT.

Worth noting for this clone: The junction does not match germline at one end; this may be a read error. The CDR3 DNA reads as TGTACCAGTCTGGAGGCGGCGCAAGGAGGCTACACCTTC. Translation gives CTSLEAAQGGYTF. The rearrangement joins TRBV6-6 to TRBJ1-2; D gene unclear. The CDR3 is 13 amino acids. The V gene's germline CDR1 is MNHNY and CDR2 SVGAGI (reference sequence).

V is TRBV5-1 and J is TRBJ2-3; 7 bases align to TRBD2. This CDR3 region has 17 residues. Germline trimming cut 3 bases from V and 0 bases from J; bases unmatched to any gene: 10. Germline CDR1 reads SGHRS; CDR2 reads YFSETQ. The CDR3 DNA follows: TGCGCCAGCAGCTCCTCGCCACTAGCGTACAGCACAGATACGCAGTATTTT. It translates to CASSSSPLAYSTDTQYF.

The chain links TRBV9 to TRBJ2-3; D assignment may be TRBD1 or TRBD2 (5 bases each). Germline CDR1 and CDR2: SGDLS and YYNGEE. Trimming cost V 0 bases and J 7 bases, with 9 bases left between them. The length of the CDR3 is 13 residues. This CDR3 is CASSVEGSHTQYF. The CDR3 DNA reads as TGTGCCAGCAGCGTAGAGGGGAGCCATACGCAGTATTTT.

The chain has TRBV5-1 and TRBJ2-1, with 13 bases fitting TRBD2. The ends lost 4 bases at V and 7 bases at J; junction bases unmatched: 14. This CDR3 is 18 amino acids long. From germline, CDR1 is SGHRS and CDR2 YFSETQ. CDR3: CASSMVGPGTSGNNEQFF. CDR3 DNA sequence: TGCGCCAGCAGCATGGTAGGCCCAGGGACTAGCGGGAATAATGAGCAGTTCTTC.

CDR3 protein: CSARPNTEAFF. In DNA form, the CDR3 reads TGCAGTGCTAGACCGAACACTGAAGCTTTCTTT. The V call is TRBV20-1, the J call TRBJ1-1; D not resolved. The CDR3 is made up of 11 amino acids. Deletions cut 2 bases from V and 1 base from J, with 2 bases between. Germline-derived CDR1 and CDR2 are DFQATT and SNEGSKA (reference sequence).

About this clone itself: Additional DNA sequences in this sample encode the identical CDR3. The chain combines TRBV19 with TRBJ1-2; D ambiguous. The CDR3 loop spans 13 amino acids. Germline V gives CDR1 LNHDA, CDR2 SQIVND (reference sequence). The V and J ends lost 6 bases and 0 bases respectively, with 8 bases between them. CDR3 DNA: TGTGCCAGTAGCCCCGAAACTAACTATGGCTACACCTTC. It is translated as CASSPETNYGYTF. Based on the CDR3 plus reference TRBV19 and TRBJ1-2, the full variable domain is DGGITQSPKYLFRKEGQNVTLSCEQNLNHDAMYWYRQDPGQGLRLIYYSQIVNDFQKGDIAEGYSVSREKKESFPLTVTSAQKNPTAFYLCASSPETNYGYTFGSGTRLTVV.

This clone was found once. The V and J genes are TRBV6-1 and TRBJ2-5, with 8 bases matching TRBD1. The J call may be in error: the DNA end matches TRBJ2-7 better. Germline V gene lookup returns CDR1 MNHNS and CDR2 SASEGT. The CDR3 totals 10 residues. The CDR3 loop is CEAGGREQYF. The CDR3 DNA is TGTGAGGCAGGGGGCCGCGAGCAGTACTTC.

The chain combines TRBV29-1 with TRBJ1-3, with TRBD1 identical over 10 bases. Per germline, CDR1 SQVTM and CDR2 ANQGSEA. Trimming removed 6 bases from V and 2 bases from J; junction bases left unmatched: 13. The CDR3 has 17 amino acids. CDR3 residues: CSVTVPRQGATGNTIYF. The CDR3 DNA follows: TGCAGCGTCACCGTACCCCGACAGGGGGCGACTGGAAACACCATATATTTT.

The chain carries TRBV20-1 and TRBJ1-1; D is possibly TRBD1 (6 bases). Looked up from germline, CDR1 is DFQATT and CDR2 is SNEGSKA (reference sequence). The CDR3 runs 11 residues. V lost 2 bases and J 8 bases, leaving 9 bases between the germline ends. The CDR3 DNA reads TGCAGTGCTAGAAGGGGGGTGGAAGCTTTCTTT. Translating it yields CSARRGVEAFF.

The chain couples TRBV18 to TRBJ2-7; 9 bases are a match to TRBD1. J gave up 2 bases and V 3 bases, and 5 bases lay outside the gene matches. The germline gives CDR1 KGHSH, CDR2 LQKENI. There are 15 residues in the CDR3. The CDR3 is CASSPGQGLTYEQYF. As DNA, the CDR3 is TGTGCCAGCTCACCGGGACAGGGTCTGACCTACGAGCAGTACTTC.

The chain combines TRBV6-1 with TRBJ1-2, with unresolved D. The CDR3 contains 13 residues. Germline-derived CDR1 and CDR2 are MNHNS and SASEGT. V was trimmed by 7 bases and J by 2 bases, leaving 11 bases between them. The CDR3 is CASILSQNYGYTF. CDR3 in DNA: TGTGCCAGCATTTTAAGTCAAAACTATGGCTACACCTTC.

V usage is TRBV12-5 and J usage is TRBJ1-4, with 10 bases lining up with TRBD1. The germline gives CDR1 LGHNT, CDR2 FRNRAP. The CDR3 contains 16 residues. V shed 5 bases, J shed 1 base, and the junction held 4 bases outside the gene matches. The DNA for the CDR3 is TGTGCTAGTGGTCCTGGGACAGGGGTAACTAATGAAAAACTGTTTTTT. It codes for CASGPGTGVTNEKLFF.

The gene calls are TRBV14 and TRBJ2-1, with TRBD1 matching over 7 bases. V shed 4 bases and J 4 bases; nucleotides not matched to a gene: 10. Per the germline V gene, CDR1 is SGHDN and CDR2 is FVKESK. The CDR3 loop spans 16 amino acids. Here the CDR3 DNA reads TGTGCCAGCAGCCCCGCTGTGACAGGGCGGTACAATGAGCAGTTCTTC. Encoded protein: CASSPAVTGRYNEQFF.

The V call is TRBV7-6, the J call TRBJ1-1; D gene ambiguous. This CDR3 is built from 12 residues. V was trimmed by 4 bases and J by 2 bases, leaving 5 bases between them. Germline CDR1 and CDR2: SGHVS and FNYEAQ. The CDR3 coding sequence is TGTGCCAGCAGCTCGATAAACACTGAAGCTTTCTTT. Translated, it gives CASSSINTEAFF.

This chain joins TRBV7-8 and TRBJ1-4; possible D gene TRBD1, 6 bases. The V gene lost 10 bases and the J gene lost 4 bases, with 16 bases spanning the gap. CDR1 and CDR2 (germline): SGHVS, FQNEAQ. There are 14 residues in the CDR3. The CDR3 DNA reads TGTGCCACAACGCCGGACAGCCTTAATGAAAAACTGTTTTTT. Protein: CATTPDSLNEKLFF.

V is TRBV7-9 and J is TRBJ1-1, with 12 bases identical to TRBD1. The CDR3 sequence is 15 residues long. The V and J ends lost 7 bases and 8 bases, in that order; junction bases with no gene match: 11. Germline CDR1 is SEHNR and CDR2 is FQNEAQ (reference sequence). The CDR3 reads CASTRWDRGREEAFF. For the CDR3, the DNA is TGTGCCAGCACGAGGTGGGACAGGGGGCGTGAGGAAGCTTTCTTT.

The chain links TRBV2 to TRBJ2-1; no firm D call. Trimming left V 1 base short and J 2 bases short, with 6 bases between. Germline values: CDR1 SNHLY, CDR2 FYNNEI. This CDR3 is built from 14 residues. The CDR3 sequence: CASSEDPAYNEQFF. For the CDR3, the DNA is TGTGCCAGCAGTGAAGACCCAGCCTACAATGAGCAGTTCTTC. Together with reference TRBV2 and TRBJ2-1, the CDR3 gives the full variable domain: EPEVTQTPSHQVTQMGQEVILRCVPISNHLYFYWYRQILGQKVEFLVSFYNNEISEKSEIFDDQFSVERPDGSNFTLKIRSTKLEDSAMYFCASSEDPAYNEQFFGPGTRLTVL.